This passage covers 31 T cell receptor beta chains from one sample sequenced in a study of cytomegalovirus exposure and HLA in healthy donors. With 60 Vbeta and 13 Jbeta primers, the PCR was carried out. The table came from immunoSEQ multiplex PCR; TCRdb's copy has only in-frame clones and leaves some out. The table includes under 200,000 clones, around 80% detected once. Sequencing input: PBMCs. The source of these receptors is a woman in her 30s in good health and CMV-seropositive.

This chain joins TRBV18 and TRBJ2-6, with 7 bases identical to TRBD1. The CDR3 sequence is 19 residues long. V lost 3 bases and J lost 1; bases outside the gene matches: 12. CDR1 is KGHSH and CDR2 is LQKENI in the germline V gene. CDR3 residues: CASSPRERQGVSGANVLTF. DNA of the CDR3: TGTGCCAGCTCACCTAGAGAACGACAGGGCGTTTCTGGGGCCAACGTCCTGACTTTC.

This clone appeared a few times. The chain joins TRBV2 to TRBJ2-6, with 9 bases fitting TRBD1. In germline, CDR1 is SNHLY, CDR2 FYNNEI. There are 16 residues in the CDR3. V lost 5 bases, J lost 2 bases, and 4 bases stayed unmatched. The CDR3 loop reads CASSLRQGAGANVLTF. CDR3 DNA: TGTGCCAGCAGTCTTAGACAGGGGGCTGGGGCCAACGTCCTGACTTTC.

This chain connects TRBV4-2 to TRBJ1-4; TRBD1 agrees at 7 bases. After removal of 2 bases from V and 0 bases from J, the junction contained 9 bases not matched to a gene. Germline-derived CDR1 and CDR2 are LGHNA and YNFKEQ. The CDR3 covers 18 residues. In DNA, the CDR3 is TGTGCCAGCAGCCAAAGGGTGGACAGGTTTGCAACTAATGAAAAACTGTTTTTT. This sequence encodes CASSQRVDRFATNEKLFF.

This chain links TRBV6-5 with TRBJ1-6, with D possibly TRBD1 on 5 matching bases. V lost 2 bases and J 7 bases, leaving 12 bases between the germline ends. Germline assignment: CDR1 MNHEY and CDR2 SVGAGI. There are 15 residues in the CDR3. CDR3 in amino acids: CASSYQLGGNSPLHF. In nucleotides, the CDR3 is TGTGCCAGCAGTTACCAACTCGGGGGGAATTCACCCCTCCACTTT.

This CDR3 is CASSILGIYQNIQYF. In DNA form, the CDR3 reads TGTGCCAGTAGTATCCTCGGGATATACCAAAACATTCAGTACTTC. This sequence joins TRBV19 and TRBJ2-4, with D possibly TRBD2 on 5 matching bases. Germline CDR1 reads LNHDA; CDR2 reads SQIVND (reference sequence). The CDR3 is made up of 15 amino acids. V shed 3 bases and J shed 5 bases, with 14 bases lying between them.

The chain employs TRBV28 and TRBJ2-3; 7 bases are shared with TRBD2. V trimming: 1 base; J trimming: 3 bases; junction bases outside the gene matches: 1. Germline lookup yields CDR1 MDHEN and CDR2 SYDVKM. The CDR3 runs 14 residues. This CDR3 reads CASSLFGGTDTQYF. CDR3 in DNA: TGTGCCAGCAGTTTATTCGGGGGGACAGATACGCAGTATTTT.

The genes are TRBV2 and TRBJ2-1; unclear D gene. The CDR3 totals 15 residues. Trimming took 5 bases from V and 0 from J, leaving 11 bases between them. In germline, CDR1 is SNHLY, CDR2 FYNNEI. The CDR3 DNA is TGTGCCAGCAGTAGACTCGATAGCTCCTACAATGAGCAGTTCTTC. This sequence encodes CASSRLDSSYNEQFF.

CDR3 DNA sequence: TGTGCCATCAGTGACCAGGGGGGACGCACTGAAGCTTTCTTT. Its protein is CAISDQGGRTEAFF. This chain links TRBV10-3 with TRBJ1-1, with 7 bases identical to TRBD1. V shed 3 bases, J shed 4 bases, and the junction held 5 bases outside the gene matches. The germline CDR1 and CDR2 sequences are ENHRY and SYGVKD. This CDR3 has 14 amino acids.

The rearrangement uses TRBV5-5 and TRBJ2-2; perhaps TRBD1 as D (5 bases). V was trimmed by 6 bases and J by 7 bases, leaving 19 bases between them. CDR3 length: 15 residues. From germline, CDR1 is SGHKS and CDR2 YYEKEE (reference sequence). The CDR3 region has the DNA TGTGCCAGCAAGACACCCATGGACACGCTCGGGGAGCTGTTTTTT. The encoded protein is CASKTPMDTLGELFF.

V and J are TRBV14 and TRBJ1-4; tentatively, D is TRBD1 (6 bases). CDR3 size: 16 residues. CDR1 and CDR2 from the germline V gene are SGHDN and FVKESK. The V end was cut by 2 bases, the J end by 6 bases, with 16 bases between. The CDR3 region is CASSQKLQGIYEKLFF. The CDR3 DNA is TGTGCCAGCAGCCAAAAACTACAGGGTATTTATGAAAAACTGTTTTTT.

In this sample, this clone turned up a few times. This sequence joins TRBV5-1 and TRBJ2-1; 9 bases are a match to TRBD1. The CDR3 sequence is 15 residues long. Germline V gene data show CDR1 as SGHRS and CDR2 as YFSETQ. The ends lost 4 bases at V and 7 bases at J; junction bases unmatched: 9. CDR3 bases: TGCGCCAGCAGCCCGGGACAGGGAGGATTGAATGAGCAGTTCTTC. The encoded protein is CASSPGQGGLNEQFF.

The chain is built from TRBV5-5 and TRBJ1-4, with 9 bases fitting TRBD1. The CDR3 runs 14 residues. Per germline, CDR1 SGHKS and CDR2 YYEKEE (reference sequence). With V trimmed by 4 bases and J by 8 bases, 6 bases remained unmatched. CDR3 amino acids: CASSPGTGKEKLFF. In DNA form, the CDR3 reads TGTGCCAGCAGCCCTGGGACAGGGAAAGAAAAACTGTTTTTT.

CDR3 nucleotide sequence: TGTGCCAGCAGTTACTCCCAGGGAGCCAAAAACATTCAGTACTTC. Its translation: CASSYSQGAKNIQYF. This rearrangement joins TRBV6-6 to TRBJ2-4, with D possibly being TRBD1 (5 bases). CDR3 length: 15 amino acids. The germline V gene has CDR1 MNHNY and CDR2 SVGAGI (reference sequence). V was clipped by 0 bases and J by 0 bases, with 6 bases between them.

This clone appeared a few times. This sequence joins TRBV28 and TRBJ1-1, with D perhaps TRBD1 (5 bases). The CDR3 runs 14 residues. CDR1 MDHEN and CDR2 SYDVKM come from the germline V gene. V was shortened by 1 base and J by 2 bases, with 8 bases between the two germline ends. The CDR3 region is CASSLFDRNTEAFF. The CDR3 coding sequence is TGTGCCAGCAGTTTATTCGACAGAAACACTGAAGCTTTCTTT.

Only one count was recorded for this clone. The chain recombines TRBV5-6 with TRBJ1-1, with 7 nucleotides matching TRBD1. The junction had 4 bases not matched to a gene; V was cut back by 2 bases and J by 3 bases. From germline, CDR1 is SGHDT and CDR2 YYEEEE. This CDR3 comprises 14 residues. The CDR3 loop reads CASSFVGGYTEAFF. DNA for the CDR3: TGTGCCAGCAGCTTCGTAGGGGGCTACACTGAAGCTTTCTTT.

The count of this clone is one. The rearrangement uses TRBV28 and TRBJ1-2; no reliable D call. Germline assignment: CDR1 MDHEN and CDR2 SYDVKM. V dropped 5 bases and J dropped 6 bases, with 16 bases sitting between them. CDR3 length: 14 amino acids. The CDR3 reads CASSINPRIDGYTF. The DNA for the CDR3 is TGTGCCAGCAGTATAAACCCCCGTATAGATGGCTACACCTTC.

V usage is TRBV9 and J usage is TRBJ1-1, with D uncertain. Trimming removed 0 bases from V and 3 bases from J, with 9 bases in between. The CDR3 runs 14 residues. The germline V gene encodes CDR1 SGDLS and CDR2 YYNGEE. The CDR3 loop reads CASSVVAQYTEAFF. The CDR3 DNA reads TGTGCCAGCAGCGTAGTGGCACAGTACACTGAAGCTTTCTTT.

This clone has more than one count but fewer than ten. The CDR3 reads CASSPLWGRYSNQPQHF. Here the CDR3 DNA reads TGCGCCAGCAGCCCGCTCTGGGGGCGTTATAGCAATCAGCCCCAGCATTTT. The chain couples TRBV4-3 to TRBJ1-5, with D perhaps TRBD1 (6 bases). The germline gives CDR1 LGHNA, CDR2 YSLEER. This CDR3 has 17 amino acids. V was trimmed by 4 bases and J by 0 bases, leaving 16 bases between them.

The V gene is TRBV27, the J gene TRBJ1-1; D might be TRBD1 (6 bases). In germline, CDR1 is MNHEY, CDR2 SMNVEV (reference sequence). The CDR3 runs to 14 residues. Trimming cost V 6 bases and J 5 bases, with 16 bases left between them. Written as DNA, the CDR3 is TGTGCCAGCAGGACTTGGGGGCGGAGAACTGAAGCTTTCTTT. Residues: CASRTWGRRTEAFF.

The chain employs TRBV2 and TRBJ2-7; 10 bases agree with TRBD2. The V and J ends lost 6 bases and 4 bases, in that order; junction bases with no gene match: 6. This CDR3 has 14 residues. CDR1 and CDR2 (germline): SNHLY, FYNNEI. DNA for the CDR3: TGTGCCAGCAGGATAGCGGGAGGACCTTACGAGCAGTACTTC. Translated, it gives CASRIAGGPYEQYF.

This clone has more than one count but fewer than ten. The chain carries TRBV6-5 and TRBJ1-2; D remains ambiguous. The germline CDR1 and CDR2 sequences are MNHEY and SVGAGI. CDR3 length: 13 amino acids. Trimming left V 4 bases short and J 2 bases short, with 8 bases between. The CDR3 loop is CASSSTGNYGYTF. Here the CDR3 DNA reads TGTGCCAGCAGTTCGACGGGGAACTATGGCTACACCTTC.

V gene TRBV5-6 combines with J gene TRBJ2-7; D is perhaps TRBD2 (6 bases). Germline assignment: CDR1 SGHDT and CDR2 YYEEEE. V was cut by 3 bases and J by 4 bases, with 20 bases left in between. CDR3 size: 16 residues. CDR3 residues: CASSSLPVGGRYEQYF. The DNA for the CDR3 is TGTGCCAGCAGCTCCCTCCCGGTCGGGGGAAGGTACGAGCAGTACTTC. Variable domain in full (rest from reference TRBV5-6 and TRBJ2-7): DAGVTQSPTHLIKTRGQQVTLRCSPKSGHDTVSWYQQALGQGPQFIFQYYEEEERQRGNFPDRFSGHQFPNYSSELNVNALLLGDSALYLCASSSLPVGGRYEQYFGPGTRLTVT.

The rearrangement links TRBV11-2 to TRBJ2-1; possibly TRBD2 for D (5 bases). Germline V lookup: CDR1 SGHAT, CDR2 FQNNGV. Trimming took off 5 bases at V and 9 bases at J, with 14 bases between the two ends. The CDR3 is 13 residues long. The CDR3 spells CASSRGDEREQFF. CDR3 in DNA: TGTGCCAGCAGCCGGGGAGACGAACGTGAGCAGTTCTTC.

In this sample, this clone turned up once. This rearrangement joins TRBV5-1 to TRBJ2-1; TRBD2 aligns across 7 bases. Germline values: CDR1 SGHRS, CDR2 YFSETQ. CDR3 length: 13 amino acids. V shed 5 bases, J shed 6 bases, and the junction held 5 bases outside the gene matches. The CDR3 coding sequence is TGCGCCAGCAGTGAGACTAGCACCAATGAGCAGTTCTTC. Protein sequence: CASSETSTNEQFF.

The rearrangement links TRBV6-5 to TRBJ1-2; D is undetermined. The CDR3 consists of 13 residues. Germline CDR1 MNHEY, CDR2 SVGAGI. Trimming cost V 0 bases and J 6 bases, with 8 bases left between them. The CDR3 loop reads CASSYSSHHGYTF. The CDR3 region has the DNA TGTGCCAGCAGTTACTCGAGTCACCATGGCTACACCTTC.

The chain has TRBV29-1 and TRBJ2-3, with 7 positions matching TRBD2. J was trimmed by 3 bases and V by 6 bases; bases with no gene match: 9. Germline values: CDR1 SQVTM, CDR2 ANQGSEA. This CDR3 contains 14 residues. The DNA of the CDR3 is TGCAGCGTCCCGGGGGGATCCGTGACAGATACGCAGTATTTT. Protein product: CSVPGGSVTDTQYF.

Of note for this clone: Its ends do not fully match the called genes, so a read error is possible. Other DNA sequences within the sample encode an identical CDR3. This sequence joins TRBV5-1 and TRBJ1-1; D call uncertain. This CDR3 has 14 amino acids. CDR1 and CDR2 from the germline V gene are SGHRS and YFSETQ. This chain's CDR3 is CASSLADGHTEAFF. The CDR3 nucleotides read TGCGCCAGCAGCTTGGCTGATGGGCACACTGAAGCCTTCTTT.

V and J are TRBV25-1 and TRBJ1-1; 8 bases line up with TRBD1. CDR3 length: 17 residues. The J segment lost 1 base and the V segment lost 6 bases, leaving 13 bases of the junction unmatched. The germline V gene has CDR1 MGHDK and CDR2 SYGVNS. The CDR3 bases are TGTGCCAGCAGACAAACCTCTACAGGGGGTGGGAACACTGAAGCTTTCTTT. Protein: CASRQTSTGGGNTEAFF.

This clone has ten or more counts. V is TRBV11-3 and J is TRBJ1-1; D unclear. The CDR3 has 13 residues. CDR1 is SGHNT and CDR2 is YENEEA in the germline V gene. The V end lost 0 bases, the J end lost 5 bases, and 7 bases lay between the germline ends. The CDR3 nucleotides are TGTGCCAGCAGCTTAGAGGGCTGGACTGAAGCTTTCTTT. The encoded protein is CASSLEGWTEAFF.

The chain combines TRBV5-1 with TRBJ2-7; 9 nucleotides line up with TRBD1. The CDR3 is 15 amino acids. Unmatched junction bases numbered 9, after V lost 4 bases and J lost 4 bases. Germline V gene data show CDR1 as SGHRS and CDR2 as YFSETQ. The CDR3 sequence is CASSMGTGPQYEQYF. Written as DNA, the CDR3 is TGCGCCAGCAGCATGGGGACAGGGCCACAATACGAGCAGTACTTC.

This clone was found a few times. The chain uses TRBV6-5 and TRBJ1-2; D gene uncertain. CDR1 is MNHEY, CDR2 SVGAGI, per germline. The CDR3 is made up of 12 amino acids. V was clipped by 6 bases and J by 7 bases, with 12 bases between them. For the CDR3, the DNA is TGTGCCAGCAGAGAGGGTCGAGGTGGCTACACCTTC. Its translation is CASREGRGGYTF.